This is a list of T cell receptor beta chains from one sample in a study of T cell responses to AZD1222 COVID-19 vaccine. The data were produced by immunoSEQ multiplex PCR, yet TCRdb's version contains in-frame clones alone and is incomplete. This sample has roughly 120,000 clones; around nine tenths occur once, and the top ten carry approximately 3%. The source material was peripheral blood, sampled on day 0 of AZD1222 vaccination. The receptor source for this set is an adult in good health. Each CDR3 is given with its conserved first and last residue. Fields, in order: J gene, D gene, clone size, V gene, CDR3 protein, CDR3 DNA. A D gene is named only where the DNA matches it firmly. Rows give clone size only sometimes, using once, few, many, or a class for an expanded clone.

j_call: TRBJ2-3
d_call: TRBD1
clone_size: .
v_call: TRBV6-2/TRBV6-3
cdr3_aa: CASSYPSSRTGMIFF
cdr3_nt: TGTGCCAGCAGTTACCCGAGCTCACGGACAGGGATGATCTTTTTT

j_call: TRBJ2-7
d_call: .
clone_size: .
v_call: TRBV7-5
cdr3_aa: CVRSPQHRASGRRTAYEQYF
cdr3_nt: TGTGTCAGAAGCCCGCAGCATAGGGCTAGCGGGAGGAGGACGGCCTACGAGCAGTACTTC

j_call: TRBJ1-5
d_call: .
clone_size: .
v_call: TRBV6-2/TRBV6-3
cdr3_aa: CASSYSPFRGRNQPQHF
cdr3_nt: TGTGCCAGCAGTTACTCCCCGTTCAGGGGACGCAATCAGCCCCAGCATTTT

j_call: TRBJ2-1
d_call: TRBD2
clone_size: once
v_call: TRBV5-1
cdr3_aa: CASSLGLAGGPHNEQFF
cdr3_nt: TGCGCCAGCAGTCTCGGACTAGCGGGAGGGCCTCACAATGAGCAGTTCTTC

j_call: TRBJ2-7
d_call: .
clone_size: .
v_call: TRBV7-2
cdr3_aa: CASSLGGASYDEQYF
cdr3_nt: TGTGCCAGCAGCTTAGGTGGGGCCTCCTACGACGAGCAGTACTTC

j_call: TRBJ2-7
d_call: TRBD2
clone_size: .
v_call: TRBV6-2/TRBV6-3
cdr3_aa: CASSYWEWGRASYQQYF
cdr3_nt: TGTGCCAGCAGTTACTGGGAGTGGGGGAGGGCTTCCTACCAGCAGTACTTC

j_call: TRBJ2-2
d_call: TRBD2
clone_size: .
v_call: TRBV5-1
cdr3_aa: CASSSGLAGGRTGELFF
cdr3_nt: TGCGCCAGCAGCAGCGGGCTAGCGGGAGGCAGGACCGGGGAGCTGTTTTTT

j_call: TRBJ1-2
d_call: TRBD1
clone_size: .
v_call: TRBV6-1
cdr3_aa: CASSDLVSGGNYGYTF
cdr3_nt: TGTGCCAGCAGTGATTTAGTTTCAGGGGGCAATTATGGCTACACCTTC

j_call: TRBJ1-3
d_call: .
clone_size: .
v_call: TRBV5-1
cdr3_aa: CASSSRDRGNTIYF
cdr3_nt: TGCGCCAGCAGCTCCAGGGATCGTGGAAACACCATATATTTT

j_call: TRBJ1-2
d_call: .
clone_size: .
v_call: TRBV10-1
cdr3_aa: CASSETAGYGYTF
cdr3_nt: TGCGCCAGCAGTGAAACCGCCGGCTATGGCTACACCTTC

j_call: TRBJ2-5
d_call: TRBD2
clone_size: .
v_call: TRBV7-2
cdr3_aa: CASSFSRLAGEETQYF
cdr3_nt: TGTGCCAGCAGCTTTTCCAGGCTAGCGGGGGAAGAGACCCAGTACTTC

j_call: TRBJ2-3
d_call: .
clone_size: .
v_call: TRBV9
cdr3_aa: CASSPRGAGRESDTQYF
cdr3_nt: TGTGCCAGCAGCCCCAGGGGAGCGGGACGTGAATCAGATACGCAGTATTTT

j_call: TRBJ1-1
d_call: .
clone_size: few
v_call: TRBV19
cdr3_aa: CASSMGGPEAFF
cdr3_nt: TGTGCCAGTAGTATGGGTGGGCCTGAAGCTTTCTTT

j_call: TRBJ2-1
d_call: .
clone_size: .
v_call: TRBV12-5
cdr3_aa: CASGLWSNNEQFF
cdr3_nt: TGTGCTAGTGGTTTGTGGTCGAACAATGAGCAGTTCTTC

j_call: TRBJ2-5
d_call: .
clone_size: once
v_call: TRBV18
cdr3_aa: CASSPRAGYNQETQYF
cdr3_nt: TGTGCCAGCTCACCAAGAGCTGGCTATAACCAAGAGACCCAGTACTTC

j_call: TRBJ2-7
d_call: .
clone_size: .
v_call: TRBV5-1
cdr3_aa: CASSFSRESYEQYF
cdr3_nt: TGCGCCAGCAGCTTCAGCAGGGAATCCTACGAGCAGTACTTC

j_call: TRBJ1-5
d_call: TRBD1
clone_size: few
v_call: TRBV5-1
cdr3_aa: CASSLQGNQPQHF
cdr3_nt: TGCGCCAGCAGTTTACAGGGGAATCAGCCCCAGCATTTT